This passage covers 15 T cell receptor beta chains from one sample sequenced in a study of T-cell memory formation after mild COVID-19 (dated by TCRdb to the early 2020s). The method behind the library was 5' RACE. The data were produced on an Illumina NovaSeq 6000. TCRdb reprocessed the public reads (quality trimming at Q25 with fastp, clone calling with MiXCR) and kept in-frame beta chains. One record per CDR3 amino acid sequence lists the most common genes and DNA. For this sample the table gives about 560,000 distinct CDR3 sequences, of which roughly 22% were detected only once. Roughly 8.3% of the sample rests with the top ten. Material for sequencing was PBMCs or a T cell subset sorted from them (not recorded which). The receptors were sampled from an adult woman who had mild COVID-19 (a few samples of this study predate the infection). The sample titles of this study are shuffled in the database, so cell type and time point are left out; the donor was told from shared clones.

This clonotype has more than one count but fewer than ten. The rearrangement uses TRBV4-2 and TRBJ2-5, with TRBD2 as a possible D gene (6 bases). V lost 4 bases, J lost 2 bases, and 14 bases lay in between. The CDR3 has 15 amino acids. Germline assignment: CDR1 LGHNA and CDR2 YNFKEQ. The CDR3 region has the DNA TGTGCCAGCAGCCTAGGAGGGGCACAACAAGAGACCCAGTACTTC. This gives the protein CASSLGGAQQETQYF.

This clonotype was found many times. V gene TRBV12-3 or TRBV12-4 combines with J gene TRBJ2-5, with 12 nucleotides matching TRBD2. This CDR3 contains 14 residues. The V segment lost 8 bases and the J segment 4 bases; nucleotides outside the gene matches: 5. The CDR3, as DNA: TGTGCCAGCTCATCGGGACTAGCGGGAGAGACCCAGTACTTC. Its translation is CASSSGLAGETQYF.

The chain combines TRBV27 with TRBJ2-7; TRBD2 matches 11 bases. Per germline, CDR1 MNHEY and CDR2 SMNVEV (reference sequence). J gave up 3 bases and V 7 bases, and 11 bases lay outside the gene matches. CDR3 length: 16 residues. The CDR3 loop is CASIPRVLAGVYEQYF. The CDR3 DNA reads TGTGCCAGCATCCCGCGGGTACTAGCGGGAGTCTACGAGCAGTACTTC.

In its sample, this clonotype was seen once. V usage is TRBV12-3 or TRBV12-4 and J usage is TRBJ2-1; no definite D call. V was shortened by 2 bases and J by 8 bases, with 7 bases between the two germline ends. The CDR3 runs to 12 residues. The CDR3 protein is CASSLPRDEQFF. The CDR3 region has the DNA TGTGCCAGCAGTTTACCTAGGGATGAGCAGTTCTTC.

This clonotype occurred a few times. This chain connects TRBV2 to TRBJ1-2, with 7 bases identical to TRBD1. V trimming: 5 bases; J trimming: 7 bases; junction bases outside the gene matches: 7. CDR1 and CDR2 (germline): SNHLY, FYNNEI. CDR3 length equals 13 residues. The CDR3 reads CASSQQGYGGYTF. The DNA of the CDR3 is TGTGCCAGCAGTCAACAGGGGTACGGTGGCTACACCTTC. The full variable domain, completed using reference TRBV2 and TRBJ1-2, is EPEVTQTPSHQVTQMGQEVILRCVPISNHLYFYWYRQILGQKVEFLVSFYNNEISEKSEIFDDQFSVERPDGSNFTLKIRSTKLEDSAMYFCASSQQGYGGYTFGSGTRLTVV.

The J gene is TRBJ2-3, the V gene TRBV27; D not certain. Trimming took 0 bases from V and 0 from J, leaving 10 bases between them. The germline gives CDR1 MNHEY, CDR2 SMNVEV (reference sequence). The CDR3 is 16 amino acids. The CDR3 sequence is CASSLSPSRSTDTQYF. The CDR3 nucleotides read TGTGCCAGCAGTTTATCGCCCTCGCGGAGCACAGATACGCAGTATTTT.

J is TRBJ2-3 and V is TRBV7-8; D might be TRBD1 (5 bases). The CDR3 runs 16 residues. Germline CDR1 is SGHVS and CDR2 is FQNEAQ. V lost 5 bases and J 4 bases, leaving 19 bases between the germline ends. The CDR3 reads CASSTRPQGIPDTQYF. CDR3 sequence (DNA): TGTGCCAGCAGCACACGACCCCAGGGAATCCCAGATACGCAGTATTTT.

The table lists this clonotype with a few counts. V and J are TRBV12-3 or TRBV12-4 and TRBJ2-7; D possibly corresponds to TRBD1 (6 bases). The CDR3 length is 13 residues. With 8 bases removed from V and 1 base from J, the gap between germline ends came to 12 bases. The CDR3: CASRRDRSYEQYF. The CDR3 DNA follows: TGTGCCAGCCGACGAGACAGGTCCTACGAGCAGTACTTC.

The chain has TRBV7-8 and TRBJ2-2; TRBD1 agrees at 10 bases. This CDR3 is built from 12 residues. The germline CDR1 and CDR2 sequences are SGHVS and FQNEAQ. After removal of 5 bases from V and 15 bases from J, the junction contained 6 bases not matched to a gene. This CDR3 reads CASSQDRGLLFF. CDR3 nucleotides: TGTGCCAGCAGCCAAGACAGGGGGCTGTTGTTTTTT.

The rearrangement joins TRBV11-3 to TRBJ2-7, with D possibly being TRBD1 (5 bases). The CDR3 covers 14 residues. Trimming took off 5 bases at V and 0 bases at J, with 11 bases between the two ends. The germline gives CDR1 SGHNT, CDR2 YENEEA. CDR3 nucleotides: TGTGCCAGCAGCCGAGACAGACTCTCCTACGAGCAGTACTTC. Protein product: CASSRDRLSYEQYF.

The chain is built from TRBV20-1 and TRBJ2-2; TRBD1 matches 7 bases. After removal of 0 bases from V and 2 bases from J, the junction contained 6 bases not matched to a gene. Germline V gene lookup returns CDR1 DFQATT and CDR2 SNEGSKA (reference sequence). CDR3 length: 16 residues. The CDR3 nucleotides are TGCAGTGCTAGAGACTACCGGGACAGCAACACCGGGGAGCTGTTTTTT. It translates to CSARDYRDSNTGELFF.

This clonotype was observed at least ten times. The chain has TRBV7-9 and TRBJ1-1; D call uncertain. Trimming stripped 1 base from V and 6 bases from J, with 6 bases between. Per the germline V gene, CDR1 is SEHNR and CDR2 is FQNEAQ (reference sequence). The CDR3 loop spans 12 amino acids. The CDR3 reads CASSLVGPEAFF. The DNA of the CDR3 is TGTGCCAGCAGCTTAGTAGGCCCTGAAGCTTTCTTT.

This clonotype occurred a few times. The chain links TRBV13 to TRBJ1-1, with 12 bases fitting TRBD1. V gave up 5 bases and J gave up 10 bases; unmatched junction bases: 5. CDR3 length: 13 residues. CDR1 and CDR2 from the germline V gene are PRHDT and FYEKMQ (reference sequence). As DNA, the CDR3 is TGTGCCAGCAGCGGGGACAGGGGGCGGGTAGCTTTCTTT. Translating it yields CASSGDRGRVAFF. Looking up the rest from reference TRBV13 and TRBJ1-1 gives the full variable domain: AAGVIQSPRHLIKEKRETATLKCYPIPRHDTVYWYQQGPGQDPQFLISFYEKMQSDKGSIPDRFSAQQFSDYHSELNMSSLELGDSALYFCASSGDRGRVAFFGQGTRLTVV.

This CDR3 reads CASSWAGTGGSYEQYF. The DNA for the CDR3 is TGTGCCAGCAGCTGGGCCGGGACAGGGGGCTCCTACGAGCAGTACTTC. This chain uses TRBV12-3 or TRBV12-4 with TRBJ2-7; 11 bases match TRBD1. This CDR3 comprises 16 residues. Trimming took 6 bases from V and 0 from J; bases not matched to a gene: 7.

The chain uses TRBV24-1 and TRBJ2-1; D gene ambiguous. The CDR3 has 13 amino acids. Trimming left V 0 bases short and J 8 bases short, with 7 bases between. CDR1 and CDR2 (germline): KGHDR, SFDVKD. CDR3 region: CATSDLWNDEQFF. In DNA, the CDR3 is TGTGCCACCAGTGATTTGTGGAACGATGAGCAGTTCTTC.